Listed below are T cell receptor beta chains from one sample, sequenced in a study of blood T cell repertoires in COVID-19. Here immunoSEQ multiplex PCR was the method, and the copy in TCRdb shows in-frame clones only, minus some. The data contain some 400,000 clones, roughly 80% of them singletons. The sample comprised peripheral blood. These receptors were taken from a human donor with acute or convalescent COVID-19. The donor label of this sample is uncertain. Each CDR3 is given with its conserved first and last residue. D genes are given only for firm matches. The size entry is marked missing in some rows and otherwise reads once, few, many or a size class.

cdr3_nt cdr3_aa j_call v_call d_call clone_size
TGTGCCAGCAGCCATTGGGTGAGGAACGGGGAGCTGTTTTTT CASSHWVRNGELFF TRBJ2-2 TRBV14 NA many
TGCGCCAGCAGCTTGGACAGGGCGAACACTGAAGCTTTCTTT CASSLDRANTEAFF TRBJ1-1 TRBV5-1 NA NA
TGTGCCAGCAGTGAGGCAGGGGAGACCCAGTACTTC CASSEAGETQYF TRBJ2-5 TRBV25-1 NA NA
TGTGCCAGCAGTTTCGTGTCTAATCAGCCCCAGCATTTT CASSFVSNQPQHF TRBJ1-5 TRBV27 NA NA
TGTGCCAGTGGGACACGCTCTGGAAACACCATATATTTT CASGTRSGNTIYF TRBJ1-3 TRBV6-5 NA few
TGTGCCAGTAGCCCCCTCACTAGAAACGAGCAGTACTTC CASSPLTRNEQYF TRBJ2-7 TRBV19 NA NA
TGTGCCAGCAGCCCCACTCAGGGATTGGAGAACACCGGGGAGCTGTTTTTT CASSPTQGLENTGELFF TRBJ2-2 TRBV7-8 NA NA
TGTGCCAGTTGGGCAGGCCACAGACCTGAAGCTTTCTTT CASWAGHRPEAFF TRBJ1-1 TRBV28 NA NA
TGTGCCAGCAGCCTCCGGGACAGGGGATATAATTCACCCCTCCACTTT CASSLRDRGYNSPLHF TRBJ1-6 TRBV5-6 TRBD1 NA
TGCGCCAGCAGTCTCGGGGGGCGGGGAGATACGCAGTATTTT CASSLGGRGDTQYF TRBJ2-3 TRBV5-1 NA NA
TGTGCCAGCAGCTTGGGACAAAATGAAAAACTGTTTTTT CASSLGQNEKLFF TRBJ1-4 TRBV5-5 NA NA
TGCAGTGCTAGTTTCCGCGAGAGGGCAAGTGAAGCTTTCTTT CSASFRERASEAFF TRBJ1-1 TRBV20-1 NA NA
TGTGCCAGCAGCGTAGGTGGGACAGGGGATCGGCCCCAGCATTTT CASSVGGTGDRPQHF TRBJ1-5 TRBV9 TRBD1 NA
TGTGCCACCGGAGTCGGCGTAAGCAATCAGCCCCAGCATTTT CATGVGVSNQPQHF TRBJ1-5 TRBV24-1 NA NA
TGTGCCAGCAGCCCAACGGCCCAGGGAGCTTTCTTT CASSPTAQGAFF TRBJ1-1 TRBV7-2 NA NA
TGTGCCAGCAGCCACCGGGACAGAAAGAAGCATTTT CASSHRDRKKHF TRBJ1-5 TRBV7-8 TRBD1 few
TGTGCCACCAGTGATCCCACGAATCCTAGTCAGCAGTTCTTC CATSDPTNPSQQFF TRBJ2-1 TRBV24-1 NA once
TGTGCCAGCAGTCCCGCGACGGGTATCGGCACTGAAGCTTTCTTT CASSPATGIGTEAFF TRBJ1-1 TRBV6-2/TRBV6-3 NA NA
TGTGCCAGCTCAACGGACAGCCTGAACACCGGGGAGCTGTTTTTT CASSTDSLNTGELFF TRBJ2-2 TRBV18 NA NA
TGTGCCTGGAGAGACCCAGGGGACGCGGCTGAAGCTTTCTTT CAWRDPGDAAEAFF TRBJ1-1 TRBV30 NA NA
TGTGCCAGCAGCCGCCCGGGACAGGGGGGAACGGATACGCAGTATTTT CASSRPGQGGTDTQYF TRBJ2-3 TRBV5-5 TRBD1 NA
TGTGCCAGCAGAGGGGATATTGAGCCCCAGCATTTT CASRGDIEPQHF TRBJ1-5 TRBV6-6 NA NA
TGTGCCAGCTCACCCCAGACAGGCGCGACAAATCAGCCCCAGCATTTT CASSPQTGATNQPQHF TRBJ1-5 TRBV18 NA once
TGTGCCAGCAGCCACCCTCGGCAGGGGCCCTACGAGCAGTACTTC CASSHPRQGPYEQYF TRBJ2-7 TRBV7-9 NA NA
TGTGCCAGCAGAGTTACTTCAAAAGCTTTCTTT CASRVTSKAFF TRBJ1-1 TRBV2 NA NA
TGTGCCATCAGTGTCAGTTCTAGGACCCAGTACTTC CAISVSSRTQYF TRBJ2-5 TRBV10-3 NA NA
TGTGCCAGCAGCTCATCCAGGACTAGCGGGAGTTTGGAGACCCAGTACTTC CASSSSRTSGSLETQYF TRBJ2-5 TRBV5-8 TRBD2 NA
TGTGCCAGCTCACCTACGACAGGCCTCCACACAGATACGCAGTATTTT CASSPTTGLHTDTQYF TRBJ2-3 TRBV18 NA NA
TGTGCCAGCAGCCACGAATACAGGGGTGGACTGACTGAAGCTTTCTTT CASSHEYRGGLTEAFF TRBJ1-1 TRBV4-2 TRBD1 NA
TGTGCCAGCAGCCTCTCTAGGTTCAGACTAACCTACGAGCAGTACTTC CASSLSRFRLTYEQYF TRBJ2-7 TRBV3-1/TRBV3-2 NA once
TGCGCCAGCCGCAACAGAAATGAGCAGTTCTTC CASRNRNEQFF TRBJ2-1 TRBV10-2 NA NA
TGTGCCAGCAGTGGGGGACTAGCGGGAGGTGAGGACATTCAGTACTTC CASSGGLAGGEDIQYF TRBJ2-4 TRBV6-1 TRBD2 NA
TGTGCCAGTAGTATAGTTCCGGGACTCCCAGCCTATGGCTACACCTTC CASSIVPGLPAYGYTF TRBJ1-2 TRBV19 NA few
TGTGCCAGCAGTTATTTGAGCCCTCCCGGGGGGCGAATTGCTTTCTTT CASSYLSPPGGRIAFF TRBJ1-1 TRBV6-9 NA NA
TGTGCCAGCAGATTACAGGGGGCGTCGGATACGCAGTATTTT CASRLQGASDTQYF TRBJ2-3 TRBV11-2 TRBD1 NA
TGCAGCGTTGAAGATCGTTTGTCGGCAGGGGTCACAGATACGCAGTATTTT CSVEDRLSAGVTDTQYF TRBJ2-3 TRBV29-1 NA once
TGTGCCAGTAGTAAGGGTCAGGGGGCAGCTGAAGCTTTCTTT CASSKGQGAAEAFF TRBJ1-1 TRBV19 TRBD1 NA
TGTGCCAGCAGGTTACACCCTCTAGGCACTGAAGCTTTCTTT CASRLHPLGTEAFF TRBJ1-1 TRBV28 NA many
TGTGCCAGCAGTATCTTTACTAGCACAGATACGCAGTATTTT CASSIFTSTDTQYF TRBJ2-3 TRBV6-5 NA NA
TGCGCCAGCAGGAGGGACACCGGGGAGCTGTTTTTT CASRRDTGELFF TRBJ2-2 TRBV5-1 NA NA